Below are 32 T cell receptor beta chains sequenced from a single sample in a study of OX40 agonist ivuxolimab in advanced cancers. Libraries were prepared by immunoSEQ multiplex PCR; TCRdb keeps only in-frame clonotypes and omits some of them. The repertoire consists of approximately 77,000 clones, with about 90% occurring once and the leading ten covering roughly 0.56%. Sequencing was performed on CD4+ or CD8+ T cells sorted from blood, taken in a trial of the OX40 agonist ivuxolimab. The receptors stem from an adult with an advanced solid tumor such as melanoma, head and neck, liver or kidney cancer.

The chain carries TRBV19 and TRBJ2-3; TRBD2 aligns across 12 bases. Germline V gives CDR1 LNHDA, CDR2 SQIVND (reference sequence). The V segment lost 1 base and the J segment 6 bases; nucleotides outside the gene matches: 14. This CDR3 contains 19 residues. CDR3 sequence reads: CASSIGGLAGGYLSDTQYF. CDR3 coding DNA: TGTGCCAGTAGTATAGGTGGGCTAGCGGGAGGGTATCTATCCGATACGCAGTATTTT. Full variable domain (remainder filled in from reference TRBV19 and TRBJ2-3): DGGITQSPKYLFRKEGQNVTLSCEQNLNHDAMYWYRQDPGQGLRLIYYSQIVNDFQKGDIAEGYSVSREKKESFPLTVTSAQKNPTAFYLCASSIGGLAGGYLSDTQYFGPGTRLTVL.

The chain has TRBV6-5 and TRBJ2-5; 8 bases map to TRBD1. V was pared by 5 bases and J by 8 bases, with 13 bases of the junction left unmatched. This CDR3 has 15 residues. CDR1 is MNHEY and CDR2 is SVGAGI in the germline V gene. CDR3 nucleotide sequence: TGTGCCAGCAGTCACCTGGACAGGGACCCTCGAACCCAGTACTTC. Protein sequence: CASSHLDRDPRTQYF.

The rearrangement joins TRBV19 to TRBJ2-6; perhaps TRBD1 as D (5 bases). This CDR3 is 18 amino acids long. Trimming removed 3 bases from V and 9 bases from J, with 24 bases in between. Germline CDR1 LNHDA, CDR2 SQIVND (reference sequence). The CDR3 bases are TGTGCCAGTAGTATGCCCAGCAGGGCACCCTCGGTTGACAACGTCCTGACTTTC. It codes for CASSMPSRAPSVDNVLTF.

The chain joins TRBV7-2 to TRBJ2-7; no firm D call. The CDR3 spans 12 residues. Per germline, CDR1 SGHTA and CDR2 FQGNSA. The V gene lost 5 bases and the J gene lost 3 bases, with 8 bases spanning the gap. For the CDR3, the DNA is TGTGCCAGCAGCCTGACAAGCTACGAGCAGTACTTC. Translation: CASSLTSYEQYF.

This chain joins TRBV5-6 and TRBJ2-7; 10 bases line up with TRBD2. V shed 0 bases and J 1 base; nucleotides not matched to a gene: 4. The germline V gene has CDR1 SGHDT and CDR2 YYEEEE. The CDR3 sequence is 16 residues long. Written as DNA, the CDR3 is TGTGCCAGCAGCTTGGTTCGAGCGGGAGGGTCCTACGAGCAGTACTTC. It encodes CASSLVRAGGSYEQYF.

The chain combines TRBV7-2 with TRBJ1-4; no definite D call. The CDR3 consists of 13 residues. CDR1 is SGHTA, CDR2 FQGNSA, per germline. The V gene lost 5 bases and the J gene lost 8 bases, with 12 bases spanning the gap. This CDR3 reads CASSLQLGEKLFF. DNA of the CDR3: TGTGCCAGCAGCCTTCAACTTGGCGAAAAACTGTTTTTT.

The count of this clone is one. The chain couples TRBV7-8 to TRBJ2-7; D is undetermined. This CDR3 has 14 residues. The germline gives CDR1 SGHVS, CDR2 FQNEAQ. V gave up 2 bases and J gave up 5 bases, with 13 bases separating them. CDR3 bases: TGTGCCAGCAGCTTATCCCTGGGCGCCCACGAGCAGTACTTC. Protein sequence: CASSLSLGAHEQYF.

The chain uses TRBV19 and TRBJ1-2, with 9 bases matching TRBD1. V was clipped by 5 bases and J by 4 bases; unmatched bases: 5. The CDR3 is 14 amino acids. In germline, CDR1 is LNHDA, CDR2 SQIVND (reference sequence). The CDR3: CASSYRGRLYGYTF. CDR3 nucleotides: TGTGCCAGTAGTTACAGGGGGCGCCTCTATGGCTACACCTTC.

The V gene is TRBV21-1, the J gene TRBJ2-6; the table assigns TRBD1, which was not confirmed against the DNA. TRBV21-1 is a known pseudogene. The CDR3 runs to 16 residues. Here the CDR3 reads CASSKAKDSGANVLTF. The CDR3 DNA is TGTGCCAGCAGCAAGGCCAAAGACTCTGGGGCCAACGTCCTGACTTTC.

The chain joins TRBV4-1 to TRBJ2-6; D may be TRBD1 (6 bases). The CDR3 is 19 amino acids. V was shortened by 0 bases and J by 2 bases, with 17 bases between the two germline ends. Germline assignment: CDR1 MGHRA and CDR2 YSYEKL. In DNA form, the CDR3 reads TGCGCCAGCAGCCAAGATTTGAGTAGGGGGTATGCTGGGGCCAACGTCCTGACTTTC. It codes for CASSQDLSRGYAGANVLTF.

The CDR3 protein is CASSEGGLAGGPWETQYF. The DNA of the CDR3 is TGTGCCAGCAGCGAAGGGGGACTAGCGGGAGGGCCGTGGGAGACCCAGTACTTC. The chain couples TRBV9 to TRBJ2-5, with 16 bases lining up with TRBD2. The germline gives CDR1 SGDLS, CDR2 YYNGEE. The CDR3 is 18 amino acids. V shed 3 bases and J 5 bases; nucleotides not matched to a gene: 10. The complete variable domain, with remaining parts taken from reference TRBV9 and TRBJ2-5, reads DSGVTQTPKHLITATGQRVTLRCSPRSGDLSVYWYQQSLDQGLQFLIQYYNGEERAKGNILERFSAQQFPDLHSELNLSSLELGDSALYFCASSEGGLAGGPWETQYFGPGTRLLVL.

This clone has just a few counts. The chain is built from TRBV6-1 and TRBJ2-2; 10 bases map to TRBD2. Germline V gene sequence: CDR1 MNHNS, CDR2 SASEGT. V dropped 8 bases and J dropped 5; count of bases not matched to a gene: 8. The CDR3 sequence is 15 residues long. The CDR3 region has the DNA TGTGCCAGCTCCGTGCTAGCGGGAGAAACCGGGGAGCTGTTTTTT. Protein: CASSVLAGETGELFF.

The chain links TRBV7-2 to TRBJ1-4; 7 positions match TRBD1. The CDR3 spans 15 residues. V was pared by 5 bases and J by 7 bases, with 10 bases of the junction left unmatched. In germline, CDR1 is SGHTA, CDR2 FQGNSA. Here the CDR3 DNA reads TGTGCCAGCAGCCCGCGGACAGGCAATCTTGAAAAACTGTTTTTT. This gives the protein CASSPRTGNLEKLFF.

This sequence joins TRBV28 and TRBJ1-2; no clear D gene. The length of the CDR3 is 14 residues. Trimming left V 4 bases short and J 4 bases short, with 13 bases between. Germline assignment: CDR1 MDHEN and CDR2 SYDVKM. As DNA, the CDR3 is TGTGCCAGCAGTTCGGACGCTACCGTCTATGGCTACACCTTC. It yields the protein CASSSDATVYGYTF.

A few counts support this clone. The rearrangement links TRBV2 to TRBJ2-5; TRBD1 or TRBD2 may be the D gene (5 bases each). V was trimmed by 7 bases and J by 4 bases, leaving 16 bases between them. From germline, CDR1 is SNHLY and CDR2 FYNNEI. The CDR3 totals 14 residues. CDR3 bases: TGTGCCAGCAAGGGACGGCAGGGTACAGAGACCCAGTACTTC. Translating gives CASKGRQGTETQYF.

This sequence joins TRBV7-9 and TRBJ1-2; 7 nucleotides match TRBD1. Unmatched junction bases numbered 7, after V lost 4 bases and J lost 5 bases. In germline, CDR1 is SEHNR, CDR2 FQNEAQ (reference sequence). The CDR3 length is 14 residues. The CDR3 DNA reads as TGTGCCAGCAGCTCAAGGGACAGCGGATATGGCTACACCTTC. Amino acid sequence: CASSSRDSGYGYTF. The variable domain in full, completed from reference TRBV7-9 and TRBJ1-2, reads DTGVSQNPRHKITKRGQNVTFRCDPISEHNRLYWYRQTLGQGPEFLTYFQNEAQLEKSRLLSDRFSAERPKGSFSTLEIQRTEQGDSAMYLCASSSRDSGYGYTFGSGTRLTVV.

The CDR3 DNA reads as TGTGCCAGCATGTACATCGGGGCGGGGAATGAAAAACTGTTTTTT. The encoded protein is CASMYIGAGNEKLFF. The chain couples TRBV28 to TRBJ1-4, with a tentative D call TRBD1 (5 bases). From germline, CDR1 is MDHEN and CDR2 SYDVKM. The length of the CDR3 is 15 residues. V was clipped by 7 bases and J by 5 bases, with 17 bases between them.

This clone was seen just once. This chain links TRBV7-3 with TRBJ2-7; TRBD1 agrees at 8 bases. CDR1 and CDR2 from the germline V gene are SGHTA and FQGTGA. The CDR3 totals 16 residues. With V trimmed by 3 bases and J by 3 bases, 10 bases remained unmatched. CDR3 nucleotides: TGTGCCAGCAGCTTCCCCGACAGGGGAAGGAGCTACGAGCAGTACTTC. It yields the protein CASSFPDRGRSYEQYF.

The rearrangement links TRBV27 to TRBJ1-3; TRBD1 might be the D (6 bases). The V gene's germline CDR1 is MNHEY and CDR2 SMNVEV (reference sequence). V was cut by 3 bases and J by 3 bases, with 12 bases left in between. CDR3 length: 15 residues. The CDR3: CASSFRTGRGNTIYF. The CDR3, as DNA: TGTGCCAGCAGTTTTAGAACAGGGCGTGGAAACACCATATATTTT.

The chain uses TRBV27 and TRBJ1-2; the D is unclear. Per the germline V gene, CDR1 is MNHEY and CDR2 is SMNVEV (reference sequence). This CDR3 comprises 16 residues. V dropped 2 bases and J dropped 0 bases, with 13 bases sitting between them. In DNA form, the CDR3 reads TGTGCCAGCAGTTTAAGCTGGGTTAGGGCTAACTATGGCTACACCTTC. This gives the protein CASSLSWVRANYGYTF.

The V call is TRBV4-3, the J call TRBJ2-7, with 13 nucleotides matching TRBD2. This CDR3 comprises 17 residues. J was trimmed by 4 bases and V by 4 bases; bases with no gene match: 10. The germline gives CDR1 LGHNA, CDR2 YSLEER. The CDR3 DNA sequence: TGCGCCAGCAGCCCGGATCCAGCGGGACTAGCGGGATACGAGCAGTACTTC. This sequence encodes CASSPDPAGLAGYEQYF.

The chain combines TRBV28 with TRBJ1-2; D gene uncertain. V lost 3 bases and J 8 bases, leaving 16 bases between the germline ends. The CDR3 is 14 amino acids. CDR1 and CDR2 (germline): MDHEN, SYDVKM. CDR3 in amino acids: CASSFRAGIRGYTF. DNA for the CDR3: TGTGCCAGCAGTTTTCGGGCAGGCATTCGGGGCTACACCTTC.

The chain employs TRBV10-3 and TRBJ2-3, with D possibly matching TRBD1 (6 bases). Trimming stripped 6 bases from V and 2 bases from J, with 18 bases between. The CDR3 runs to 16 residues. Looked up from germline, CDR1 is ENHRY and CDR2 is SYGVKD. The CDR3 DNA sequence: TGTGCCATCAGCACCAAGGGGGTAGATGCCACAGATACGCAGTATTTT. Protein: CAISTKGVDATDTQYF.

The gene calls are TRBV15 and TRBJ2-3; 9 bases line up with TRBD2. Per the germline V gene, CDR1 is LNHNV and CDR2 is YYDKDF (reference sequence). This CDR3 is 18 amino acids long. V shed 3 bases and J 1 base; nucleotides not matched to a gene: 11. CDR3 loop: CATSRALASGTRTDTQYF. Here the CDR3 DNA reads TGTGCCACCAGCAGGGCCCTAGCTAGCGGGACCCGCACAGATACGCAGTATTTT.

The rearrangement uses TRBV7-2 and TRBJ2-1; D remains ambiguous. Germline V lookup: CDR1 SGHTA, CDR2 FQGNSA. V shed 4 bases and J shed 4 bases, with 17 bases lying between them. CDR3 length equals 16 residues. Here the CDR3 DNA reads TGTGCCAGCAGCTCCCGGACCGGTGCCCTATACAATGAGCAGTTCTTC. Encoded protein: CASSSRTGALYNEQFF.

The V call is TRBV10-2, the J call TRBJ2-7, with TRBD1 matching over 7 bases. CDR3 length: 14 residues. The germline gives CDR1 WSHSY, CDR2 SAAADI. V was pared by 2 bases and J by 5 bases, with 6 bases of the junction left unmatched. The CDR3 DNA is TGCGCCAGCAGTGAGCAAGGGACAGCAAACGAGCAGTACTTC. As protein: CASSEQGTANEQYF.

The chain joins TRBV2 to TRBJ2-3, with D unresolved. The CDR3 loop spans 14 amino acids. The ends were cut back, 7 bases at V and 2 bases at J, with 13 bases in the middle. Germline V lookup: CDR1 SNHLY, CDR2 FYNNEI. CDR3 sequence (DNA): TGTGCCAGCACATCCAGGACCCTCACAGATACGCAGTATTTT. Translated, it gives CASTSRTLTDTQYF.

V and J are TRBV4-3 and TRBJ2-7, with 9 nucleotides matching TRBD2. The germline V gene encodes CDR1 LGHNA and CDR2 YSLEER. The trim removed 4 bases at V and 7 bases at J, leaving 8 bases unmatched. The CDR3 is 14 residues long. The CDR3 sequence is CASSPLAGAAEQYF. The CDR3 DNA follows: TGCGCCAGCAGCCCATTAGCGGGAGCAGCTGAGCAGTACTTC.

The chain links TRBV7-2 to TRBJ1-3; TRBD1 matches at 7 bases. With V trimmed by 6 bases and J by 4 bases, 18 bases remained unmatched. Looked up from germline, CDR1 is SGHTA and CDR2 is FQGNSA. The length of the CDR3 is 18 residues. The chain's CDR3 is CASSQTRRGPAVGNTIYF. The CDR3 coding sequence is TGTGCCAGCAGTCAAACCCGAAGGGGGCCTGCGGTAGGAAACACCATATATTTT.

The chain recombines TRBV11-1 with TRBJ2-1; the match to TRBD1 covers 9 bases. CDR1 and CDR2 from the germline V gene are SGHAT and FQDESV (reference sequence). Trimming removed 5 bases from V and 5 bases from J; junction bases left unmatched: 7. The length of the CDR3 is 15 residues. The CDR3 DNA sequence: TGTGCCAGCAGCCGACAGGGGGAGTCCCACAATGAGCAGTTCTTC. This encodes CASSRQGESHNEQFF.

This chain uses TRBV5-6 with TRBJ2-7; 7 bases match TRBD2. The length of the CDR3 is 14 residues. Trimming removed 2 bases from V and 5 bases from J; junction bases left unmatched: 7. The germline gives CDR1 SGHDT, CDR2 YYEEEE. CDR3 coding DNA: TGTGCCAGCAGCTTTCCGGGACTAAACCACGAGCAGTACTTC. As protein: CASSFPGLNHEQYF. The full variable domain, with the rest looked up from reference TRBV5-6 and TRBJ2-7, is DAGVTQSPTHLIKTRGQQVTLRCSPKSGHDTVSWYQQALGQGPQFIFQYYEEEERQRGNFPDRFSGHQFPNYSSELNVNALLLGDSALYLCASSFPGLNHEQYFGPGTRLTVT.

The rearrangement uses TRBV10-3 and TRBJ2-5; 8 bases fit TRBD1. The J segment lost 2 bases and the V segment lost 2 bases, leaving 4 bases of the junction unmatched. The germline gives CDR1 ENHRY, CDR2 SYGVKD. The CDR3 has 15 amino acids. The CDR3 is CAISETDRGQETQYF. The CDR3 DNA sequence: TGTGCCATCAGTGAGACCGACAGGGGACAAGAGACCCAGTACTTC.